This T cell receptor beta chain emerged from a study of T cell clonality in common variable immunodeficiency. This clone was observed at least ten times. With the read ending 3 residues before the CDR3 end, the germline J gene is used to fill in that end. Using immunoSEQ multiplex PCR, the repertoire was profiled, and TCRdb retains in-frame clones only, with some absent. The sample presents some 45,000 clones, none singletons. The CDR3 is made up of 16 amino acids. Germline V gene lookup returns CDR1 MGHRA and CDR2 YSYEKL. V lost 0 bases, J lost 5 bases, and 8 bases stayed unmatched. The rearrangement joins TRBV4-1 to TRBJ2-5; 8 bases are shared with TRBD2. This sequence was found in a person between 18 and 75 years old in good health. The sample was peripheral blood mononuclear cells. The CDR3 region is CASSQEPGGGGETQYF. The CDR3 bases that were read are TGCGCCAGCAGCCAAGAACCCGGGGGGGGCGGGGAGACC.